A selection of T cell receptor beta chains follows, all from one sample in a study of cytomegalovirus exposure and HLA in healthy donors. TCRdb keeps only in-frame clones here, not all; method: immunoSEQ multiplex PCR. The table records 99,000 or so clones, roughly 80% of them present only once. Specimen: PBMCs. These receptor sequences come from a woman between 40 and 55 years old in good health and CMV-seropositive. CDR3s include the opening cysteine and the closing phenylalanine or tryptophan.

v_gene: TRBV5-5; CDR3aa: CASKTGTSGGTQYF
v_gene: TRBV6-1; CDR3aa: CASNTLDRGNTIYF
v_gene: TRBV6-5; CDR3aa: CASTGTRNSPLHF
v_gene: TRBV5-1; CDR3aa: CASKKQGSTNEKLFF
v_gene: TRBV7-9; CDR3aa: CASSSGRTNEKLFF
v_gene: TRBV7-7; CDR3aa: CASSFRGPTDTQYF
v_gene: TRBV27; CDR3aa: CASSSLPDSALQFF
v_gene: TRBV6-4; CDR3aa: CASSREHGDYGYTF
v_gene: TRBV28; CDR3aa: CASRPGQGSDTQYF
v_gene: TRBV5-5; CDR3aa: CASSHNSGNEMHEQYF
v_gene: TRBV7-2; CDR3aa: CASSRGRGPHNEQFF
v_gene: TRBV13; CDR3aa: CASSQGSTDTQYF
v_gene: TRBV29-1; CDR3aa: CSVEEGTGGSYNEQFF
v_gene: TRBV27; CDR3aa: CASSLGTGETQYF
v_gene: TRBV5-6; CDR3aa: CASSRGQVLYQETQYF
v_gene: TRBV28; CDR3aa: CASSLPPGQGRNTIYF
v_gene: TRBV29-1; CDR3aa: CSVTGGVVMNTEAFF
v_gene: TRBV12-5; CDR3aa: CASGLVRLVAPDTQYF
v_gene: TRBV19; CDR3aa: CASSIYGGIPYEQYF
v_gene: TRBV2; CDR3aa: CASSYNQPQHF
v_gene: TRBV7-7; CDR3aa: CASSLGEADGELFF
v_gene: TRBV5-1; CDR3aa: CASSFLAGASDTQYF